This TCR beta chain was captured in a study of T cell repertoires in cytomegalovirus infection. At the level of the study: Indications of both CMV infection and matching HLA type were provided by public TCR beta signatures.

This CDR3 spans 14 amino acids. V lost 3 bases, J lost 0 bases, and 6 bases lay in between. This clonotype was counted many times. TCRdb reprocessed the reads with MiXCR, giving one entry per CDR3 protein. Of approximately 490,000 distinct CDR3 sequences in the sample, 11% were seen once. The chain links TRBV12-3 or TRBV12-4 to TRBJ2-4, with D unresolved. This TCR was sampled from a human donor in good health (CMV status not recorded). Some clones in this sample may be carry-over from other donors' samples. The sequenced sample consisted of PBMCs. CDR3 sequence: CASSFDGAKNIQYF. Here the CDR3 DNA reads TGTGCCAGCAGTTTCGACGGAGCCAAAAACATTCAGTACTTC.